A selection of T cell receptor beta chains follows, all from one sample in a study of CD8+ T cells in alopecia areata. The assay was immunoSEQ multiplex PCR, and TCRdb's table has in-frame clones only and misses some. The table shows 270,000 or so clones, with more than 45% occurring only once. The sequenced sample was CD4+ T cells sorted from blood, obtained at week 24, from a patient treated with tofacitinib. These receptors came from a human donor with alopecia areata. Each CDR3 is given with its conserved first and last residue. Each record gives: CDR3 protein, CDR3 DNA, V gene, D gene, J gene, clone size. D genes are given only for firm matches. Rows give clone size only sometimes, using once, few, many, or a class for an expanded clone.

CSVAYLGQLNEQFF,TGCAGCGTTGCCTACCTCGGACAGCTAAATGAGCAGTTCTTC,TRBV29-1,.,TRBJ2-1,few
CAWSHRATGSAFF,TGTGCCTGGAGTCACAGGGCGACGGGTTCCGCTTTCTTT,TRBV30,.,TRBJ1-1,.
CASSLAVQLYGYTF,TGTGCCAGCAGCTTAGCCGTCCAGCTTTATGGCTACACCTTC,TRBV7-9,.,TRBJ1-2,.
CASSFRAGGPYEQYF,TGTGCCAGCAGCTTCCGTGCGGGGGGGCCCTACGAGCAGTACTTC,TRBV7-2,TRBD2,TRBJ2-7,.
CSAHGGETQYF,TGCAGTGCCCACGGGGGAGAGACCCAGTACTTC,TRBV20-1,.,TRBJ2-5,.
CASRPGTGEEKLFF,TGTGCCAGCAGGCCGGGGACAGGGGAAGAAAAACTGTTTTTT,TRBV7-9,TRBD1,TRBJ1-4,.
CASSEDAPNTGELFF,TGTGCCAGCAGCGAGGACGCCCCGAACACCGGGGAGCTGTTTTTT,TRBV9,.,TRBJ2-2,few
CASFDTGLVRPVQFF,TGTGCCAGCTTTGACACCGGGCTTGTGCGGCCGGTGCAGTTCTTC,TRBV28,.,TRBJ2-1,few
CASSSDNSYEQYF,TGCGCCAGCAGCTCTGACAACTCCTACGAGCAGTACTTC,TRBV5-1,.,TRBJ2-7,.
CAWSQKGNQPQHF,TGTGCCTGGAGTCAAAAGGGCAATCAGCCCCAGCATTTT,TRBV30,.,TRBJ1-5,.
CASSLGRASTDTQYF,TGTGCCAGCAGCTTGGGCCGGGCTAGCACAGATACGCAGTATTTT,TRBV5-4,.,TRBJ2-3,.
CSVLTVNTEAFF,TGCAGCGTCCTGACGGTGAACACTGAAGCTTTCTTT,TRBV29-1,.,TRBJ1-1,few
CASSLAGAYEQYF,TGTGCCAGCAGCTTAGCGGGGGCCTACGAGCAGTACTTC,TRBV7-2,.,TRBJ2-7,few